This TCR beta chain was captured by sequencing in a study of T cells after yellow fever vaccination. In this sample, this clonotype turned up once. Antigen specificity is unknown. Study results and caveats: Abundant clonotypes from the bulk population could get into FACS-sorted repertoires as contaminants. Booster samples showed a return of most primary-vaccination clones (almost 97% CD4, over 70% CD8). Weaker overall, the secondary response nonetheless peaked faster (day 5 versus 15).

Trimming shortened V by 3 bases and J by 3 bases, and 9 bases separated the two germline ends. The germline CDR1 and CDR2 sequences are GTSNPN and SVGIG (reference sequence). The CDR3 runs to 12 residues. It was through 5'RACE template switching that TCR cDNA was made, with a universal primer site and UMIs added. TCRdb re-called the 5' RACE reads through MiXCR, storing one row per CDR3 protein. The table includes about 320,000 distinct CDR3 sequences, approximately 4% detected once. The clonotype was recovered from a young man who received the YFV17D yellow fever vaccine. The gene calls are TRBV30 and TRBJ2-7; D unresolved. The input for sequencing was PBMCs, taken 15 days after the yellow fever booster vaccination. In nucleotides, the CDR3 is TGTGCCTGGAGGCGGTCAGTCTACGAGCAGTACTTC. Translated: CAWRRSVYEQYF.